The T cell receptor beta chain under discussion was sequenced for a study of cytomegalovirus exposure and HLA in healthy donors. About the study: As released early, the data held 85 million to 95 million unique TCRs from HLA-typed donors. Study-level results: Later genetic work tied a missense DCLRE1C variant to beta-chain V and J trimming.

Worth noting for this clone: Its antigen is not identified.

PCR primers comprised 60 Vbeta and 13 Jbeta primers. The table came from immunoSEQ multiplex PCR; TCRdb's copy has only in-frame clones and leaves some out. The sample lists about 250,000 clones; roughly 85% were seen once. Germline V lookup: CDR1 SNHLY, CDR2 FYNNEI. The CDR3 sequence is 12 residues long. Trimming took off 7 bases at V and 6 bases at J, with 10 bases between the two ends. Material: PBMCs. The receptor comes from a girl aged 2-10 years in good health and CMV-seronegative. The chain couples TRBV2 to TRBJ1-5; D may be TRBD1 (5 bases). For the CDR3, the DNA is TGTGCCAGCACCAGGGAAGGTCAGCCCCAGCATTTT. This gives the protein CASTREGQPQHF.